The TCR beta chain described here comes from a study of a mutant IDH1 vaccine in newly diagnosed glioma. In the study overall: Earlier care involved radiotherapy, temozolomide, or both, and the majority received both.

Method: immunoSEQ multiplex PCR; TCRdb's copy keeps in-frame clones and lacks some. Of around 60,000 clones in the sample, roughly 81% were seen once. Time point given: week 23, last vaccination. A 20-mer mutant IDH1 peptide at 300 ug was injected subcutaneously with topical imiquimod. The study's findings and limits: In 80% to 95% of patients, immune responses induced by the vaccine occurred.

In germline, CDR1 is MNHNS, CDR2 SASEGT. This CDR3 comprises 15 residues. V lost 7 bases to trimming and J lost 4 bases; unmatched junction nucleotides: 6. This clone was recorded a few times. Its specificity is unknown. The clonotype comes from a man aged 25 to 40 with glioma. The chain carries TRBV6-1 and TRBJ2-5; 13 nucleotides align to TRBD2. The sample here was PBMCs, taken from a glioma patient whose treatment included an IDH1 peptide vaccine. For the CDR3, the DNA is TGTGCCAGCACCGAACTAGCGGGGGGGCCAGAGACCCAGTACTTC. Encoded protein: CASTELAGGPETQYF.